The TCR beta chain described here comes from a study of cytomegalovirus exposure and HLA in healthy donors. The PCR contained 60 Vbeta and 13 Jbeta primers. Here immunoSEQ multiplex PCR was the method, and the copy in TCRdb shows in-frame clones only, minus some. The data show around 140,000 clones, 75% to 85% seen once. In germline, CDR1 is SEHNR, CDR2 FQNEAQ (reference sequence). CDR3 length: 17 residues. Trimming cost V 3 bases and J 4 bases, with 22 bases left between them. This clone was observed once. The J gene is TRBJ2-7, the V gene TRBV7-9; D may be TRBD1 (5 bases). The sample taken for sequencing was PBMCs. This clonotype originated in a man aged 40-49 years in good health and CMV-seronegative. CDR3 sequence: CASSLGRVMLPAYEQYF. The DNA for the CDR3 is TGTGCCAGCAGCTTGGGCAGGGTCATGCTACCTGCATACGAGCAGTACTTC.